This TCR beta chain comes out of a study of control samples from healthy donors and cancer patients. This clone was seen a few times. The assay was immunoSEQ multiplex PCR, and TCRdb's table has in-frame clones only and misses some. This table has 95,000 to 150,000 clones, approximately 92% appearing once. The length of the CDR3 is 13 residues. Germline V gene data show CDR1 as LNHNV and CDR2 as YYDKDF (reference sequence). V was clipped by 0 bases and J by 6 bases, with 7 bases between them. The J gene is TRBJ2-3, the V gene TRBV15; D gene uncertain. The sequence was obtained from a man of 80 years or more with head and neck cancer. Specimen: PBMCs. CDR3: CATSREKQDTQYF. The CDR3 DNA follows: TGTGCCACCAGCAGAGAAAAGCAGGATACGCAGTATTTT. The variable domain in full, completed from reference TRBV15 and TRBJ2-3, reads DAMVIQNPRYQVTQFGKPVTLSCSQTLNHNVMYWYQQKSSQAPKLLFHYYDKDFNNEADTPDNFQSRRPNTSFCFLDIRSPGLGDTAMYLCATSREKQDTQYFGPGTRLTVL.